The entry below describes one TCR beta chain. This clonotype was seen a handful of times. Its target antigen remains unknown. Sequence at one end of the junction differs from germline and may be a read error. The data derive from a study of T cell repertoires in enteric fever (dated by TCRdb to 2017 to 2018). For the study in its entirety: The study reconstructed the Salmonella-specific repertoire of circulating effector CD4+ T cells from volunteers experimentally challenged with Salmonella Typhi or Paratyphi A. Mass cytometry was used to identify circulating effector CD4+ T cells responding to Salmonella infection. In the study, T cell receptor sequencing was integrated with live fluorescence barcoding, mass cytometry and unbiased single-cell cloning. T cells were stained, including ex vivo, with tetramers loaded with CdtB(105-125) peptide variants (SP110Y, ST110H). What the authors observed across the whole study: Cross-reactive responses against distantly related Salmonella serovars, as well as clones recognizing antigens unique to S. Typhi or S. Paratyphi A, were included among the expanded clonotypes. S. Typhi- and S. Paratyphi A-specific immunodominant T cell antigens were identified as HlyE and CdtB, respectively. Single amino acid variations in the immunodominant proteins CdtB and PhoN appeared to drive accumulation of T cells not cross-reacting between serovars.

Sequencing took place on an Illumina MiSeq. Starting from the raw public reads, TCRdb applied fastp trimming at Q25, assembled clones with MiXCR and retained in-frame beta chains. Identical CDR3 proteins give one entry, which carries the most common genes and DNA. Present in this sample are under 2,000 distinct CDR3 sequences, approximately 39% of which were seen just once. The ten most abundant clones make up 15% to 20% of the sample. The germline V gene gives CDR1 as SGHRS and CDR2 as YFSETQ. The CDR3 covers 13 residues, taking in both the cysteine and the phenylalanine. Left in the record is the CDR3 DNA by itself, 39 bases read in frame from the first base.

The specimen was CCR7- CD38- CD4+ T cells from PBMCs. The sequence was collected from a human donor with Salmonella enteric fever, either typhoid or paratyphoid (not recorded which). The chain uses TRBV5-1 and TRBJ2-7; the D gene may be TRBD1 or TRBD2, since each aligns over 5 bases. CDR3 sequence: CSSSSSGPSEQYF. DNA sequence: TGCTCCAGCAGCAGCTCGGGACCGAGCGAGCAGTACTTC.